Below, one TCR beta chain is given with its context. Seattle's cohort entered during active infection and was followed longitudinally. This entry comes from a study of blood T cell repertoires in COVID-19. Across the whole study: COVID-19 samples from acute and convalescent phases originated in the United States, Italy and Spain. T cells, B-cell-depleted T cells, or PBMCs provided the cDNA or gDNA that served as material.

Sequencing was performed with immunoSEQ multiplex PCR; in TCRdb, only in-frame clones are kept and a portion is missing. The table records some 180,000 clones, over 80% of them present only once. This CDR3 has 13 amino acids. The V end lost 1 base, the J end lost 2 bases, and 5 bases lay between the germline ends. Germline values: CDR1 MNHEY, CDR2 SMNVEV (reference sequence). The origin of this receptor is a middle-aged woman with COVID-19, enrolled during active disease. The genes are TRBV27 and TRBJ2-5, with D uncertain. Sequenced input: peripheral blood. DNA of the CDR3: TGTGCCAGCAGTTTATATCTACAAGAGACCCAGTACTTC. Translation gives CASSLYLQETQYF.